Listed below are T cell receptor beta chains from one sample, sequenced in a study of memory CD4+ T cells and cytomegalovirus serostatus. Clones were read by immunoSEQ multiplex PCR, and TCRdb kept only the in-frame ones, dropping some. The sample has about 40,000 clones, around 78% seen once. Sequencing input: memory CD4+ T cells from blood. The receptors come from an adult in good health and CMV-seronegative. CDR3s include the opening cysteine and the closing phenylalanine or tryptophan. The order of the fields is clone size, D gene, V gene, J gene, CDR3 protein, CDR3 DNA. D genes are given only for firm matches. The size field is filled for only some rows; it gives once, few, many or a size class.

>.|.|TRBV1|TRBJ1-1
CTSSHPSRALDEAFF
TGCACCAGCAGCCATCCCTCGAGGGCTCTGGATGAAGCTTTCTTT
>.|TRBD1|TRBV11-2|TRBJ2-2
CASSQGDTGGNTGELFF
TGTGCCAGCAGCCAGGGCGACACAGGGGGCAACACCGGGGAGCTGTTTTTT
>.|.|TRBV11-3|TRBJ2-1
CASSLVPNEQFF
TGTGCCAGCAGCTTAGTCCCCAATGAGCAGTTCTTC
>few|TRBD1|TRBV5-8|TRBJ1-5
CASSHQGAEQPQHF
TGTGCCAGCAGCCATCAGGGGGCCGAGCAGCCCCAGCATTTT
>once|.|TRBV7-2|TRBJ2-5
CASSLGVGVGETQYF
TGTGCCAGCAGCTTAGGTGTAGGGGTAGGGGAGACCCAGTACTTC
>.|TRBD1|TRBV11-2|TRBJ2-2
CASSLVRGRTGELFF
TGTGCCAGCAGCTTAGTCAGGGGGCGCACCGGGGAGCTGTTTTTT
>.|TRBD1|TRBV4-2|TRBJ2-7
CASSRIPGQGYEQYF
TGTGCCAGCAGCCGAATCCCGGGACAGGGCTACGAGCAGTACTTC
>once|.|TRBV7-8|TRBJ1-3
CASSPGNTIYF
TGTGCCAGCAGCCCCGGAAACACCATATATTTT
>.|.|TRBV18|TRBJ2-1
CASSGRGFGYNEQFF
TGTGCCAGCTCCGGTCGGGGTTTTGGCTACAATGAGCAGTTCTTC
>.|TRBD2|TRBV11-2|TRBJ2-2
CASSLDREAGELFF
TGTGCCAGCAGCTTAGACCGGGAGGCCGGGGAGCTGTTTTTT
>once|.|TRBV2|TRBJ2-1
CASRPGGGSEQFF
TGTGCCAGCAGGCCGGGGGGCGGCAGCGAGCAGTTCTTC
>.|TRBD1|TRBV6-1|TRBJ2-7
CASRGQGVPPYEQYF
TGTGCCAGCAGGGGACAGGGAGTCCCTCCCTACGAGCAGTACTTC
>few|.|TRBV10-2|TRBJ1-1
CASSESRLSEAFF
TGCGCCAGCAGTGAATCCAGGCTAAGTGAAGCTTTCTTT
>once|TRBD2|TRBV7-9|TRBJ2-1
CASTRTSGYNEQFF
TGTGCCAGCACTAGGACTAGCGGGTACAATGAGCAGTTCTTC
>.|.|TRBV7-9|TRBJ1-1
CASTGIFGTEAFF
TGTGCCAGCACAGGGATTTTCGGCACTGAAGCTTTCTTT
>.|.|TRBV21-1|TRBJ2-7
CASSKTPQPTQVLTYEQYF
TGTGCCAGCAGCAAAACCCCACAACCTACACAGGTCCTAACCTACGAGCAGTACTTC
>.|TRBD1|TRBV11-3|TRBJ2-3
CASSLGEGQGTDTQYF
TGTGCCAGCAGCTTAGGGGAGGGACAGGGAACAGATACGCAGTATTTT
>.|.|TRBV28|TRBJ1-5
CASSSLQEHYSNQPQHF
TGTGCCAGCAGCTCTCTCCAGGAACACTATAGCAATCAGCCCCAGCATTTT
>once|TRBD2|TRBV7-2|TRBJ2-2
CASSLLAGGTGELFF
TGTGCCAGCAGCCTATTAGCGGGAGGCACCGGGGAGCTGTTTTTT
>.|.|TRBV28|TRBJ2-2
CASSFGRGSNTGELFF
TGTGCCAGCAGTTTTGGTAGGGGGAGTAACACCGGGGAGCTGTTTTTT
>.|.|TRBV2|TRBJ1-3
CASSEALYSGNTIYF
TGTGCCAGCAGTGAAGCACTCTACTCTGGAAACACCATATATTTT
>.|.|TRBV7-8|TRBJ1-2
CASSPQEGRGYTF
TGTGCCAGCAGCCCCCAGGAGGGTCGGGGCTACACCTTC
>.|.|TRBV7-8|TRBJ2-3
CASSLARLADTQYF
TGTGCCAGCAGCTTAGCGCGGCTAGCAGATACGCAGTATTTT
>.|.|TRBV6-6|TRBJ1-5
CASSYWGNQPQHF
TGTGCCAGCAGTTATTGGGGAAATCAGCCCCAGCATTTT
>.|TRBD2|TRBV2|TRBJ2-5
CASSGESGSEETQYF
TGTGCCAGCAGTGGGGAGAGCGGGAGTGAAGAGACCCAGTACTTC
>.|.|TRBV7-3|TRBJ2-3
CASSWDFTDTQYF
TGTGCCAGCAGCTGGGACTTCACAGATACGCAGTATTTT
>.|.|TRBV27|TRBJ1-1
CASSLTGRPLRAFF
TGTGCCAGCAGTTTAACAGGACGACCCTTACGGGCTTTCTTT
>.|.|TRBV6-5|TRBJ2-1
CASSGSHRGNEQFF
TGTGCCAGCAGTGGGTCCCATAGGGGCAATGAGCAGTTCTTC
>.|.|TRBV5-1|TRBJ1-3
CASSEQGTPGNTIYF
TGCGCCAGCAGCGAACAGGGTACTCCTGGAAACACCATATATTTT
>few|TRBD1|TRBV7-3|TRBJ1-2
CASSSTPGQVHGYTF
TGTGCCAGCAGCTCTACTCCGGGACAGGTGCATGGCTACACCTTC
>medium-sized|TRBD1|TRBV7-9|TRBJ2-7
CASSLDRTGTTYEQYF
TGTGCCAGCAGCTTAGACAGGACAGGGACCACCTACGAGCAGTACTTC
>medium-sized|.|TRBV4-3|TRBJ2-2
CASSQGAQGEGTGELFF
TGCGCCAGCAGCCAAGGGGCACAGGGGGAGGGGACCGGGGAGCTGTTTTTT
>few|TRBD1|TRBV19|TRBJ1-5
CASSIKGARQPQHF
TGTGCCAGTAGTATAAAGGGGGCACGGCAGCCCCAGCATTTT
>few|TRBD1|TRBV6-1|TRBJ2-3
CASRGTEISTDTQYF
TGTGCCAGCAGAGGGACAGAAATTAGCACAGATACGCAGTATTTT
>.|TRBD1|TRBV28|TRBJ2-2
CASYLDSGTAPNTGELFF
TGTGCCAGCTACCTGGATTCAGGGACAGCCCCGAACACCGGGGAGCTGTTTTTT
>.|.|TRBV5-1|TRBJ1-4
CASSLGQPHEKLFF
TGCGCCAGCAGCTTGGGACAGCCACATGAAAAACTGTTTTTT
>.|.|TRBV18|TRBJ1-3
CASSPPPGNTIYF
TGTGCCAGCTCACCACCCCCTGGAAACACCATATATTTT
>once|.|TRBV9|TRBJ2-7
CASSRDSTLLYEQYF
TGTGCCAGCAGTCGGGACTCCACCTTGTTATACGAGCAGTACTTC
>few|TRBD1|TRBV10-3|TRBJ2-1
CAISESRTGNEQFF
TGTGCCATCAGTGAGTCAAGGACAGGTAATGAGCAGTTCTTC
>.|.|TRBV4-2|TRBJ1-4
CASSYHSGPERMREKLFF
TGTGCCAGCAGCTATCACTCGGGGCCCGAAAGAATGCGGGAAAAACTGTTTTTT
>.|.|TRBV7-2|TRBJ1-5
CASSEPGDQPQHF
TGTGCCAGCAGCGAACCCGGGGATCAGCCCCAGCATTTT
>.|.|TRBV11-2|TRBJ1-2
CASSLTRGYYGYTF
TGTGCCAGCAGCTTAACACGGGGATACTATGGCTACACCTTC
>.|.|TRBV5-1|TRBJ2-2
CASSGGSGRSTGELFF
TGCGCCAGCAGCGGAGGTTCGGGACGAAGCACCGGGGAGCTGTTTTTT
>.|.|TRBV27|TRBJ2-1
CASSLSLKRSSYNEQFF
TGTGCCAGCAGTTTATCGTTGAAGCGGAGCTCCTACAATGAGCAGTTCTTC
>few|TRBD2|TRBV6-5|TRBJ2-1
CASSYSSPGLPGQFF
TGTGCCAGCAGTTACTCATCCCCGGGACTACCGGGGCAGTTCTTC
>few|.|TRBV18|TRBJ1-3
CASSPGAGNTIYF
TGTGCCAGCTCACCGGGAGCTGGAAACACCATATATTTT
>once|.|TRBV19|TRBJ1-1
CASSIYPGPLSTEAFF
TGTGCCAGTAGTATCTATCCGGGGCCCTTGAGCACTGAAGCTTTCTTT
>once|.|TRBV7-6|TRBJ2-7
CASSLGGVETYEQYF
TGTGCCAGCAGCTTAGGAGGGGTGGAGACCTACGAGCAGTACTTC
>.|.|TRBV7-8|TRBJ2-1
CASSSPGARGYNEQFF
TGTGCCAGCAGCTCCCCGGGAGCACGTGGGTACAATGAGCAGTTCTTC
>.|.|TRBV7-9|TRBJ2-1
CASSPLGRGLYNEQFF
TGTGCCAGCAGCCCCCTCGGGCGGGGGCTCTACAATGAGCAGTTCTTC
>once|TRBD2|TRBV7-2|TRBJ2-7
CASSSRFRREREGAYEQYF
TGTGCCAGCAGCTCACGATTTCGCCGTGAGCGGGAGGGTGCCTACGAGCAGTACTTC
>.|.|TRBV5-1|TRBJ1-5
CASSPTAADNQPQHF
TGCGCCAGCAGCCCGACGGCAGCAGACAATCAGCCCCAGCATTTT
>.|.|TRBV28|TRBJ2-6
CASSPVQGGPGANVLTF
TGTGCCAGCAGTCCTGTCCAGGGTGGACCTGGGGCCAACGTCCTGACTTTC
>.|.|TRBV5-1|TRBJ2-1
CASSLGVADVAPYNEQFF
TGCGCCAGCAGCTTGGGGGTAGCGGACGTAGCTCCGTACAATGAGCAGTTCTTC
>.|.|TRBV6-6|TRBJ1-2
CASSYSQGMGGYTF
TGTGCCAGCAGTTACTCCCAGGGGATGGGGGGCTACACCTTC
>.|TRBD1|TRBV27|TRBJ1-4
CASSSLAGGWIEKLFF
TGTGCCAGCAGTTCCCTTGCAGGGGGCTGGATTGAAAAACTGTTTTTT
>.|.|TRBV7-8|TRBJ2-5
CASSFQNGETQYF
TGTGCCAGCAGCTTTCAAAATGGAGAGACCCAGTACTTC
>.|TRBD1|TRBV10-3|TRBJ1-2
CAITTQGDYGYTF
TGTGCCATCACGACACAGGGGGACTATGGCTACACCTTC
>.|.|TRBV11-2|TRBJ2-3
CASSLGRYSTDTQYF
TGTGCCAGCAGCTTAGGGAGATATAGCACAGATACGCAGTATTTT
>.|TRBD2|TRBV7-2|TRBJ2-1
CASSLDGLAEQFF
TGTGCCAGCAGCTTGGACGGACTAGCGGAGCAGTTCTTC